One T cell receptor (beta chain) is described in this entry. This record comes from a study of technical replicates of blood from a few donors. Assay: immunoSEQ multiplex PCR; the TCRdb copy retains only in-frame clones and omits some. The data contain just over 75,000 clones, 93% of them seen just once; the ten biggest clones take up about 0.41%. V lost 0 bases and J lost 4; bases outside the gene matches: 5. Per germline, CDR1 LNHNV and CDR2 YYDKDF (reference sequence). This CDR3 is 17 amino acids long. This chain uses TRBV15 with TRBJ2-1; 11 nucleotides line up with TRBD2. This sequence was found in a human donor in good health. The sample consisted of T cells isolated from PBMCs. The CDR3 loop is CATSREWGLAAYNEQFF. CDR3 in DNA: TGTGCCACCAGCAGAGAGTGGGGACTAGCGGCATACAATGAGCAGTTCTTC.